The sequence of this T cell receptor beta chain was determined in a study of siplizumab effects on memory and regulatory T cells (dated by TCRdb to the late 2010s). As for the study more broadly: The effect of the anti-CD2 antibody siplizumab on alloreactive T-cell subsets was examined in allogeneic mixed lymphocyte reactions constructed from human PBMCs.

Remarks on this clone: What this receptor recognizes is not known. It has no much larger one-base neighbor in the sample; base qualities were not kept.

TCRbeta CDR3 sequencing was performed on sorted unstimulated T cells and on proliferating T cells recovered from mixed lymphocyte reactions. Fresh whole blood from about ten HLA-typed healthy donors served as the source for isolating PBMCs. Unstimulated CD4+ non-regulatory T cells were FACS-sorted to map the origin of alloreactive clones. The receptor library was made with the immunoSEQ multiplex PCR assay. Around 92,000 TCR templates per sample were assayed by the deep sequencing platform. Genomic DNA extracted from sorted T cells was used for TCRbeta CDR3 sequencing. Turning to the authors' computational methods: The R programming language was used for the clonal analysis of the TCRbeta CDR3 data. Alloreactive CD4+ and CD8+ clones were defined by comparing unstimulated samples with post-reaction CFSE-low samples. Regulatory or non-regulatory origin was assigned to alloreactive CD4+ clones by matching of sequences to sorted unstimulated Treg and non-Treg repertoires. Here the immuneACCESS table is served through TCRdb, limited to in-frame sequences with V and J called. Missing clones are a known gap in these copies; in checked studies unresolved V genes cover under half, and the rest lacks a known reason. V and J calls plus clone size are reproduced from that table; the DNA served to infer D and trimming. The sample yields about 120,000 clones; 90% to 95% were counted once. The ten largest clones add up to roughly 1.7% of the sample.

V is pared back by 1 base and J by 3 bases, with 4 bases lying between the germline termini. CDR1 SGHTA and CDR2 FQGNSA are derived from the germline V gene. The CDR3 covers 12 residues, taking in both the cysteine and the phenylalanine. Only the CDR3 part of the read is kept: 36 bases, read in frame from the first base. The paper as a whole reports these results and caveats: Because sequences at frequencies below about 10^-5 were poorly captured, only a minor fraction of alloreactive clones could be mapped back to unstimulated subsets. A naive or memory phenotype could not be assigned to roughly 75-96% of proliferating CD4+ or CD8+ clones. Greater diversity appeared to be present in unstimulated naive T cells than in memory T cells, and a substantial contribution to the alloresponse seemed to be made by naive cells. Siplizumab significantly lowered the cumulative frequency of alloreactive sequences that could be traced to unstimulated CD4+ memory T cells. Whether proliferating Tregs from siplizumab cultures actually had suppressive function was not functionally confirmed. Among mappable alloreactive CD4+ clones, the Treg-derived fraction averaged approximately 63% with siplizumab versus around 25% in control reactions.

Here the chain combines TRBV7-2 and TRBJ2-7; confidence is insufficient to name the D gene. This TCR was sampled from a human donor in good health. The sample consisted of non-Treg CD4+ T cells sorted from blood. This specimen's cell subset or site label, per the study, means: FACS-sorted unstimulated CD4+ non-regulatory T cells. The CDR3 region reads CASSLDIYEQYF. The nucleotides are TGTGCCAGCAGCTTAGATATCTACGAGCAGTACTTC.